A selection of T cell receptor beta chains follows, all from one sample in a study of shared clonotypes between healthy human individuals. The table came from immunoSEQ multiplex PCR; TCRdb's copy has only in-frame clones and leaves some out. Among under 550,000 clones listed, almost 97% were seen once. Sequenced: naive CD4+ T cells sorted from blood. The receptors stem from a woman aged 25 to 39 in good health. The CDR3 runs from the conserved cysteine through the conserved F or W. D genes are given only for firm matches. Part of the rows lack a size; the others show once, few, many or a class for expanded clones.

size | J | D | V | CDR3 | DNA
. | TRBJ2-3 | . | TRBV2 | CASSEARLPTRVTQYF | TGTGCCAGCAGTGAAGCGCGATTACCAACACGCGTGACGCAGTATTTT
. | TRBJ2-7 | TRBD2 | TRBV5-4 | CASSPGGTGGLYEQYF | TGTGCCAGCAGCCCCGGAGGGACGGGAGGACTCTACGAGCAGTACTTC
few | TRBJ2-5 | . | TRBV6-5 | CASSSSETQYF | TGTGCCAGCAGTTCATCAGAGACCCAGTACTTC
. | TRBJ2-2 | . | TRBV5-1 | CASSSGVTGELFF | TGCGCCAGCAGCTCGGGGGTCACCGGGGAGCTGTTTTTT
. | TRBJ2-1 | . | TRBV2 | CASSDVGVVLFF | TGTGCCAGCAGTGACGTGGGAGTTGTTTTGTTCTTC
. | TRBJ1-1 | . | TRBV25-1 | CASSAPFRGRTEAFF | TGTGCCAGCAGTGCCCCCTTTAGGGGGAGAACTGAAGCTTTCTTT
. | TRBJ2-1 | . | TRBV5-1 | CASRAGTDHNEQFF | TGCGCCAGCAGAGCCGGGACTGACCACAATGAGCAGTTCTTC
. | TRBJ2-6 | . | TRBV2 | CASREKSSGANVLTF | TGTGCCAGCAGGGAAAAAAGCTCTGGGGCCAACGTCCTGACTTTC
. | TRBJ2-3 | . | TRBV28 | CASTSSTDTQYF | TGTGCCAGCACCTCTAGCACAGATACGCAGTATTTT
. | TRBJ1-3 | TRBD1 | TRBV5-8 | CASTRQGRGNTIYF | TGTGCCAGCACCCGACAGGGTCGCGGAAACACCATATATTTT
few | TRBJ1-3 | . | TRBV19 | CASSAAGNTIYF | TGTGCCAGTAGTGCAGCTGGAAACACCATATATTTT
. | TRBJ2-5 | TRBD2 | TRBV27 | CASSAGTSRETQYF | TGTGCCAGCAGTGCAGGGACTAGCCGAGAGACCCAGTACTTC
. | TRBJ2-3 | . | TRBV11-2 | CASSLARLDTQYF | TGTGCCAGCAGCTTAGCCCGGTTAGATACGCAGTATTTT
once | TRBJ1-1 | . | TRBV28 | CASSLRERAFF | TGTGCCAGCAGTTTACGGGAACGGGCTTTCTTT
. | TRBJ2-7 | TRBD2 | TRBV7-9 | CASSASGSYEQYF | TGTGCCAGCAGCGCCAGCGGGAGTTACGAGCAGTACTTC
. | TRBJ1-4 | . | TRBV28 | CASSRTAATNEKLFF | TGTGCCAGCAGCCGGACAGCTGCAACTAATGAAAAACTGTTTTTT
. | TRBJ1-3 | . | TRBV7-8 | CASSPRGGSGNTIYF | TGTGCCAGCAGCCCCCGGGGAGGCTCTGGAAACACCATATATTTT
. | TRBJ1-2 | . | TRBV30 | CAWKSGASYGYTF | TGTGCCTGGAAATCAGGTGCCTCCTATGGCTACACCTTC
. | TRBJ2-7 | TRBD2 | TRBV28 | CASSSGLAGDYEQYF | TGTGCCAGCAGTTCGGGACTAGCGGGAGACTACGAGCAGTACTTC
. | TRBJ2-7 | . | TRBV13 | CASSPGLLGVEQYF | TGTGCCAGCAGCCCCGGACTTCTAGGGGTCGAGCAGTACTTC
. | TRBJ2-5 | TRBD1 | TRBV29-1 | CSVSDRAGETQYF | TGCAGCGTCTCCGACAGGGCAGGGGAGACCCAGTACTTC
. | TRBJ2-7 | . | TRBV6-6 | CASSKGLNYEQYF | TGTGCCAGCAGTAAGGGACTGAACTACGAGCAGTACTTC
. | TRBJ1-5 | TRBD1 | TRBV28 | CASSLQGGYQPQHF | TGTGCCAGCAGTTTACAAGGGGGCTATCAGCCCCAGCATTTT
. | TRBJ2-5 | . | TRBV18 | CASSPPRGAAETQYF | TGTGCCAGCTCACCACCCCGGGGGGCGGCGGAGACCCAGTACTTC
. | TRBJ2-3 | TRBD2 | TRBV5-1 | CASSLAGTSGRAGTQYF | TGCGCCAGCAGCCTTGCCGGGACTAGCGGGAGGGCAGGTACGCAGTATTTT
. | TRBJ1-5 | TRBD1 | TRBV5-1 | CASSPGTVSNQPQHF | TGCGCCAGCAGCCCTGGGACAGTTAGCAATCAGCCCCAGCATTTT
. | TRBJ1-2 | TRBD1 | TRBV11-1 | CASVGAGGGYGYTF | TGTGCCAGCGTGGGAGCAGGGGGCGGCTATGGCTACACCTTC
. | TRBJ2-1 | . | TRBV19 | CASSITAERGNEQFF | TGTGCCAGTAGTATCACCGCCGAAAGAGGCAATGAGCAGTTCTTC
. | TRBJ2-7 | . | TRBV15 | CATSRAQNEQYF | TGTGCCACCAGCAGAGCCCAGAACGAGCAGTACTTC
. | TRBJ2-1 | TRBD2 | TRBV7-3 | CASSLASGAYNEQFF | TGTGCCAGCAGCTTAGCTAGCGGGGCCTACAATGAGCAGTTCTTC
. | TRBJ2-2 | . | TRBV4-1 | CASSQVRPAEAGELFF | TGCGCCAGCAGCCAAGTCCGCCCGGCCGAAGCCGGGGAGCTGTTTTTT
. | TRBJ2-7 | TRBD2 | TRBV7-9 | CASSLGDYEGEQYF | TGTGCCAGCAGCTTAGGGGACTACGAAGGCGAGCAGTACTTC
. | TRBJ2-2 | . | TRBV30 | CAGGGHKTGELFF | TGTGCCGGAGGGGGACACAAGACCGGGGAGCTGTTTTTT
. | TRBJ2-5 | TRBD2 | TRBV5-4 | CASSLGAGGIQETQYF | TGTGCCAGCAGCTTGGGAGCGGGAGGGATCCAAGAGACCCAGTACTTC
once | TRBJ1-1 | TRBD1 | TRBV28 | CASSLGDRVNTEAFF | TGTGCCAGCAGTCTGGGAGACAGGGTGAACACTGAAGCTTTCTTT
few | TRBJ2-1 | . | TRBV11-2 | CASSSPPRVIHNEQFF | TGTGCCAGCAGCTCCCCTCCCAGGGTGATCCACAATGAGCAGTTCTTC
. | TRBJ1-6 | TRBD1 | TRBV6-6 | CASRGQGGSPLHF | TGTGCCAGCAGGGGACAGGGGGGCTCACCCCTCCACTTT
. | TRBJ2-7 | . | TRBV27 | CASTPRDRAYEQYF | TGTGCCAGCACTCCCCGGGACCGAGCCTACGAGCAGTACTTC
. | TRBJ1-5 | TRBD1 | TRBV28 | CASKKDRRSNQPQHF | TGTGCCAGCAAAAAGGACAGGCGAAGCAATCAGCCCCAGCATTTT
. | TRBJ1-4 | . | TRBV15 | CATSTTGLKLFF | TGTGCCACCAGCACCACAGGGTTAAAACTGTTTTTT
. | TRBJ2-3 | . | TRBV11-1 | CASSLALRGEGTDTQYF | TGTGCCAGCAGCTTAGCGCTTAGGGGAGAAGGCACAGATACGCAGTATTTT
. | TRBJ1-2 | . | TRBV27 | CASSSRRTDYGYTF | TGTGCCAGCAGTTCCCGCCGGACGGACTATGGCTACACCTTC
. | TRBJ1-2 | TRBD1 | TRBV6-5 | CASSYSRGNYGYTF | TGTGCCAGCAGTTACTCCAGGGGGAACTATGGCTACACCTTC
. | TRBJ2-7 | TRBD1 | TRBV19 | CASSIGQGTIKQYF | TGTGCCAGTAGTATAGGACAGGGAACGATTAAGCAGTACTTC
. | TRBJ2-1 | . | TRBV5-1 | CASSLAATYKNEQFF | TGCGCCAGCAGCTTGGCCGCGACTTACAAGAATGAGCAGTTCTTC
. | TRBJ2-7 | TRBD2 | TRBV7-2 | CASSLGGGGPYEQYF | TGTGCCAGCAGCTTAGGAGGCGGGGGGCCCTACGAGCAGTACTTC
. | TRBJ2-7 | . | TRBV28 | CASSLMRSYEQYF | TGTGCCAGCAGTTTAATGCGATCCTACGAGCAGTACTTC